The present entry profiles one T cell receptor beta chain with its context. Its antigen remains unknown. These data are taken from a study of monozygotic twins with inflammatory bowel disease. Whole-study results and caveats: Background noise in patient repertoires may stem from differing immunosuppressive treatments.

The germline gives CDR1 SGHTA, CDR2 FQGNSA. This CDR3 has 16 residues. Unfractionated whole blood yielded total RNA, and T cells were not sorted. TCR libraries each used about 3.5 ug of total RNA. For each CDR3 protein, TCRdb gives one entry from its re-call of the 5' RACE reads, without DNA. The sample data list some 160,000 distinct CDR3 sequences. The chain couples TRBV7-2 to TRBJ2-1; there is no DNA to check the TCRdb D call of TRBD2. The sequence derives from a human donor with ulcerative colitis or Crohn's disease, or a healthy co-twin of an affected twin (not recorded which). Sequenced input: blood. The CDR3 here is CASSGITGTSINEQFF.